One T cell receptor (beta chain) is described in this entry. Its antigen is currently not known. Base qualities were left out, and no much larger clone turns up one base away. Sample time point, as interpreted from the label and publication: 180 days after allo-HCT. Blood samples were obtained from recipients approximately 28 days before transplant and at days 30, 100 and 180 after transplant. Nuclei Lysis Solution was used to extract genomic DNA from fresh or cryopreserved unfractionated peripheral blood mononuclear cells. The immunoSEQ assay, a bias-controlled multiplex PCR using V- and J-specific primers, was used to amplify TCR beta CDR3 regions from genomic DNA. In a second PCR step, the CDR3 amplicons were tagged with a proprietary barcode plus Illumina adapter sequences. An Illumina MiSeq instrument was used for sequencing of the CDR3 libraries. On the study's bioinformatics: Export and quality control were handled in immunoSEQ Analyzer 3.0, while downstream analyses relied on R Bioconductor and Immunarch. Repertoire metrics were calculated using only productive rearrangements within the normalized downsampled data set. In the normalized cohort, a clonotype counted as pathologically expanded if the clonotype was larger than 5 templates. The Inverse Simpson Index was used to measure repertoire diversity. To capture all clonotypes, the CMV-specificity analyses were run on the non-normalized data set. TCRdb obtained this table from immuneACCESS and retained in-frame rearrangements with V and J assigned. These tables miss some clones; where compared with another copy, unresolved V genes account for less than half of the shortfall, and the remainder is unexplained. The DNA was the basis for D and trimming; V, J and clone size are from that table. Here the sample has over 7,000 clones; roughly 76% occur a single time. About 4.4% of the sample is in the top ten clones.

The data are from a study of T cell clonotyping in hematopoietic cell transplantation listed by TCRdb under 2021. Background on the whole study: The study collected some 140 blood samples from 35 to 40 consecutive transplant recipients and their related donors. Patient recruitment ran from 2015 to January 2017, and follow-up continued until September 2020 or death.

Inclusive of the bounding cysteine and phenylalanine, the CDR3 is 15 residues long. Kept here is only the CDR3 DNA, which spans 45 bases and is read in frame from base 1. CDR1 and CDR2 are drawn from the germline V gene: MDHEN, SYDVKM. V sheds 6 bases and J sheds 1 base, leaving 15 bases between their ends. What the study reported, not specific to this receptor: Only a small fraction of recipient repertoires overlapped donor repertoires, with over 95% appearing de novo at the given depth. Broader TCR repertoire diversity after transplant was predicted by Inverse Simpson Index values from donors and from recipients before transplant. The sample size was limited, and CD4 and CD8 repertoire contributions could not be separated because cells were not sorted. After transplant, TCR diversity in recipients dropped, and pathologically expanded clonotypes climbed progressively between day 30 and day 180.

The receptor chain draws on TRBV28 and TRBJ2-5, with the D gene not clear enough to name. The receptor comes from a female patient aged 50 to 65 who had an allogeneic stem cell transplant from an unrelated donor, so the T cells may come from the graft donor. Some clones in this sample may be carry-over from other donors' samples. Specimen: peripheral blood mononuclear cells, collected 180 days after allogeneic stem cell transplant. The DNA sequence is given as TGTGCCAGCAGAGGTGACCGAGTGACCCAAGAGACCCAGTACTTC. Translation gives CASRGDRVTQETQYF.